This T cell receptor beta chain is from a study of T cells in Graves' hyperthyroidism and ophthalmopathy. RNA transcripts served as the template for amplifying TCR beta CDR3 regions. First-round RT-PCR targeting the TCR CDR3 was performed with the HTBI primer set. TCRdb used MiXCR to reprocess the multiplex PCR reads, holding one entry per CDR3 protein. The profile shows around 450,000 distinct CDR3 sequences, roughly an eighth of them singletons. The CDR3 runs 20 residues. The germline V gene encodes CDR1 SNHLY and CDR2 FYNNEI. V was shortened by 5 bases and J by 0 bases, with 23 bases between the two germline ends. The table lists this clonotype with many counts.

The sequence came from a woman younger than 35 with Graves' hyperthyroidism. The V and J genes are TRBV2 and TRBJ2-6, with D possibly TRBD2 on 6 matching bases. Material for sequencing was blood. CDR3 amino acids: CASSPVAGLPPLSGANVLTF. The DNA of the CDR3 is TGTGCCAGCAGTCCTGTCGCGGGACTCCCCCCTCTCTCTGGGGCCAACGTCCTGACTTTC. Looking up the rest from reference TRBV2 and TRBJ2-6 gives the full variable domain: EPEVTQTPSHQVTQMGQEVILRCVPISNHLYFYWYRQILGQKVEFLVSFYNNEISEKSEIFDDQFSVERPDGSNFTLKIRSTKLEDSAMYFCASSPVAGLPPLSGANVLTFGAGSRLTVL.